Shown below are 25 T cell receptor beta chains from a single sample sequenced in a study of T cells after yellow fever vaccination. TCRdb used MiXCR to reprocess the 5' RACE reads, holding one entry per CDR3 protein. Counted here are about 550,000 distinct CDR3 sequences, about 19% occurring once; the ten biggest clones make up roughly an eighth. The sample was PBMCs, taken 15 days after the yellow fever booster vaccination. These receptors were collected from a young man who received the YFV17D yellow fever vaccine.

A word on this clonotype: This could be a read error, since a much larger clone is one nucleotide away. The V call is TRBV27, the J call TRBJ2-7, with TRBD2 matching 11 bases. The CDR3 is made up of 15 amino acids. After removal of 5 bases from V and 3 bases from J, the junction contained 6 bases not matched to a gene. Germline lookup yields CDR1 MNHEY and CDR2 SMNVEV (reference sequence). Here the CDR3 reads CASSRLAGWIYEQYF. CDR3 nucleotides: TGTGCCAGCAGTCGACTAGCGGGATGGATCTACGAGCAGTACTTC.

This clonotype showed up just a few times. The rearrangement uses TRBV5-1 and TRBJ2-1; D is possibly TRBD1 or TRBD2 (5 bases each). The germline V gene has CDR1 SGHRS and CDR2 YFSETQ. The V end lost 6 bases, the J end lost 2 bases, and 12 bases lay between the germline ends. The CDR3 extends over 14 amino acids. The CDR3 here is CASTPGAAYNEQFF. CDR3 nucleotide sequence: TGCGCCAGCACCCCCGGGGCGGCCTACAATGAGCAGTTCTTC.

This chain joins TRBV6-1 and TRBJ2-5, with 10 nucleotides matching TRBD2. The CDR3 is 14 residues long. Per germline, CDR1 MNHNS and CDR2 SASEGT. Germline trimming cut 7 bases from V and 5 bases from J; bases unmatched to any gene: 7. CDR3 sequence (DNA): TGTGCCAGCACCCTAAGCGGGGGGGTGGAGACCCAGTACTTC. Its translation is CASTLSGGVETQYF.

The V and J genes are TRBV29-1 and TRBJ2-1; 10 bases match TRBD2. The CDR3 length is 16 residues. The ends lost 1 base at V and 0 bases at J; junction bases unmatched: 3. Germline V gene lookup returns CDR1 SQVTM and CDR2 ANQGSEA. The CDR3 loop reads CSVEVLAGVSYNEQFF. DNA for the CDR3: TGCAGCGTTGAAGTGCTAGCGGGGGTCTCCTACAATGAGCAGTTCTTC.

This clonotype was detected a few times. V is TRBV20-1 and J is TRBJ1-3, with unresolved D. The V end lost 1 base, the J end lost 0 bases, and 10 bases lay between the germline ends. The germline V gene has CDR1 DFQATT and CDR2 SNEGSKA (reference sequence). This CDR3 has 15 amino acids. CDR3 DNA: TGCAGTGCTAGAGGTGGCAGCTTCTCTGGAAACACCATATATTTT. Encoded protein: CSARGGSFSGNTIYF.

In this sample, this clonotype turned up a few times. The V call is TRBV6-2 or TRBV6-3, the J call TRBJ2-4; 8 bases agree with TRBD2. Losses at the gene ends were 8 bases for V and 2 bases for J; bases not matched to a gene: 8. The CDR3 has 15 amino acids. From germline, CDR1 is MNHEY and CDR2 SVGEGT. CDR3 coding DNA: TGTGCCAGCTGGCGGGAGGCCGTGACCAAAAACATTCAGTACTTC. Amino acid sequence: CASWREAVTKNIQYF.

The chain recombines TRBV7-9 with TRBJ2-5, with D uncertain. Germline V gives CDR1 SEHNR, CDR2 FQNEAQ (reference sequence). V lost 7 bases, J lost 5 bases, and 14 bases lay in between. The CDR3 is made up of 13 amino acids. The CDR3: CASTLTALETQYF. CDR3 in DNA: TGTGCCAGCACCCTAACTGCGTTGGAGACCCAGTACTTC.

The chain employs TRBV29-1 and TRBJ1-2, with a tentative D call TRBD1 (5 bases). Germline V gene data show CDR1 as SQVTM and CDR2 as ANQGSEA. The CDR3 consists of 12 residues. V gave up 7 bases and J gave up 4 bases, with 13 bases separating them. CDR3 in DNA: TGCAGCGCCCGGGTAGGGGCCTATGGCTACACCTTC. Translating gives CSARVGAYGYTF.

A few counts support this clonotype. The chain uses TRBV14 and TRBJ2-1; 9 positions agree with TRBD2. V lost 3 bases to trimming and J lost 4 bases; unmatched junction nucleotides: 4. Germline V gene sequence: CDR1 SGHDN, CDR2 FVKESK. The CDR3 is 15 residues long. CDR3 nucleotides: TGTGCCAGCAGCCAGACGACTAGCGGATACAATGAGCAGTTCTTC. It specifies CASSQTTSGYNEQFF.

This clonotype appeared a few times. The J gene is TRBJ2-2, the V gene TRBV7-2; possible D gene TRBD2, 6 bases. V gave up 5 bases and J gave up 0 bases, with 13 bases separating them. CDR1 is SGHTA and CDR2 is FQGNSA in the germline V gene. The CDR3 sequence is 16 residues long. The CDR3 here is CASSQGGATNTGELFF. DNA of the CDR3: TGTGCCAGCAGCCAGGGAGGCGCGACGAACACCGGGGAGCTGTTTTTT.

This clonotype came up many times. V usage is TRBV18 and J usage is TRBJ2-1; TRBD1 might be the D (6 bases). CDR3 length equals 12 residues. V lost 6 bases, J lost 7 bases, and 10 bases lay in between. Looked up from germline, CDR1 is KGHSH and CDR2 is LQKENI. CDR3 residues: CASSLDSNEQFF. The CDR3 coding sequence is TGTGCCAGCTCCTTGGACAGTAATGAGCAGTTCTTC.

CDR3 residues: CASGLGANEQYF. The DNA of the CDR3 is TGTGCCTCGGGACTAGGGGCAAACGAGCAGTACTTC. This chain joins TRBV10-3 and TRBJ2-7; TRBD2 matches 8 bases. V lost 11 bases and J lost 5; bases outside the gene matches: 8. This CDR3 is 12 amino acids long. Looked up from germline, CDR1 is ENHRY and CDR2 is SYGVKD.

CDR3 coding DNA: TGCGCCAGCAGCCAAGATTCACAGCGCGGAAACACCATATATTTT. Its translation is CASSQDSQRGNTIYF. The chain has TRBV4-3 and TRBJ1-3, with unresolved D. Germline CDR1 and CDR2: LGHNA and YSLEER. The CDR3 is made up of 15 amino acids. V was cut by 0 bases and J by 4 bases, with 10 bases left in between.

This clonotype has more than one count but fewer than ten. This chain connects TRBV5-1 to TRBJ2-5; the D call may be TRBD1 or TRBD2 (5 bases each). CDR1 SGHRS and CDR2 YFSETQ come from the germline V gene. This CDR3 is built from 15 residues. Trimming took 5 bases from V and 5 from J, leaving 19 bases between them. CDR3 in amino acids: CASRAPGGAAETQYF. For the CDR3, the DNA is TGCGCCAGCAGGGCCCCTGGGGGAGCTGCGGAGACCCAGTACTTC.

The rearrangement uses TRBV20-1 and TRBJ2-3; perhaps TRBD2 as D (5 bases). CDR1 DFQATT and CDR2 SNEGSKA come from the germline V gene (reference sequence). The germline V and J ends were trimmed by 4 bases and 0 bases, with 11 bases remaining between them. The length of the CDR3 is 14 residues. The CDR3 coding sequence is TGCAGTGCTAATTTGTGGGAGAGCACAGATACGCAGTATTTT. Amino acid sequence: CSANLWESTDTQYF.

J is TRBJ2-5 and V is TRBV5-1, with 7 bases fitting TRBD2. CDR1 and CDR2 from the germline V gene are SGHRS and YFSETQ. The length of the CDR3 is 15 residues. V dropped 0 bases and J dropped 4; count of bases not matched to a gene: 6. Written as DNA, the CDR3 is TGCGCCAGCAGCTTGGAGGCGGGAGCAGGAGAGACCCAGTACTTC. Amino acids: CASSLEAGAGETQYF.

The gene calls are TRBV5-1 and TRBJ2-2; D gene uncertain. V lost 1 base and J 2 bases, leaving 9 bases between the germline ends. CDR1 and CDR2 from the germline V gene are SGHRS and YFSETQ. The CDR3 is 15 residues long. CDR3 protein: CASSLTTANTGELFF. CDR3 coding DNA: TGCGCCAGCAGCTTGACAACGGCTAACACCGGGGAGCTGTTTTTT.

V usage is TRBV3-1 and J usage is TRBJ2-1; the match to TRBD2 covers 8 bases. CDR3 length: 12 amino acids. The junction had 9 bases not matched to a gene; V was cut back by 6 bases and J by 14 bases. CDR1 and CDR2 from the germline V gene are LGHDT and YNNKEL (reference sequence). The CDR3 DNA follows: TGTGCCAGCAGACCCACTAGCGGCCTGGAGTTCTTC. Encoded protein: CASRPTSGLEFF.

V and J are TRBV29-1 and TRBJ2-7; TRBD1 might be the D (6 bases). V lost 7 bases to trimming and J lost 4 bases, with 17 bases between them. This CDR3 is built from 13 residues. Germline values: CDR1 SQVTM, CDR2 ANQGSEA. The CDR3 is CSATTGRGYEQYF. CDR3 coding DNA: TGCAGCGCTACCACAGGGAGAGGGTACGAGCAGTACTTC.

The chain carries TRBV27 and TRBJ2-2; D is undetermined. The CDR3 sequence is 17 residues long. From germline, CDR1 is MNHEY and CDR2 SMNVEV (reference sequence). Trimming left V 3 bases short and J 5 bases short, with 19 bases between. The CDR3 nucleotides read TGTGCCAGCAGTTTGAGGCAGACCTTTGGTCTTACCGGGGAGCTGTTTTTT. The encoded protein is CASSLRQTFGLTGELFF.

This clonotype was observed a handful of times. The V call is TRBV20-1, the J call TRBJ2-3; tentative D call: TRBD2 (5 bases). The CDR3 runs to 13 residues. V lost 6 bases to trimming and J lost 0 bases, with 10 bases between them. Germline-derived CDR1 and CDR2 are DFQATT and SNEGSKA (reference sequence). The CDR3 reads CSALGGSTDTQYF. The DNA of the CDR3 is TGCAGTGCCTTAGGCGGGAGCACAGATACGCAGTATTTT.

The gene calls are TRBV5-1 and TRBJ1-2; 9 nucleotides match TRBD1. The CDR3 is made up of 12 amino acids. V dropped 2 bases and J dropped 9; count of bases not matched to a gene: 2. The germline CDR1 and CDR2 sequences are SGHRS and YFSETQ. The CDR3 sequence: CASSLQGASYTF. The CDR3 DNA reads TGCGCCAGCAGCTTACAGGGGGCTAGCTACACCTTC.

The rearrangement links TRBV29-1 to TRBJ2-1, with TRBD2 matching over 10 bases. Germline trimming cut 4 bases from V and 7 bases from J; bases unmatched to any gene: 13. CDR3 length equals 16 residues. Germline CDR1 SQVTM, CDR2 ANQGSEA. The CDR3 spells CSVAGEAGGSANEQFF. CDR3 nucleotide sequence: TGCAGCGTTGCTGGAGAAGCGGGAGGGTCGGCGAATGAGCAGTTCTTC.

A few counts support this clonotype. The chain links TRBV9 to TRBJ2-3, with TRBD1 as a possible D gene (6 bases). The CDR3 covers 15 residues. Trimming removed 0 bases at V and 6 bases at J, with 14 bases between. CDR1 and CDR2 (germline): SGDLS, YYNGEE. The chain's CDR3 is CASSVARDTGDTQYF. CDR3 nucleotide sequence: TGTGCCAGCAGCGTAGCACGGGACACGGGGGATACGCAGTATTTT.

This chain links TRBV15 with TRBJ2-7, with D maybe TRBD2 (6 bases). Germline V gene lookup returns CDR1 LNHNV and CDR2 YYDKDF (reference sequence). V lost 0 bases and J lost 4, with 10 bases in between. The CDR3 covers 14 residues. The CDR3 DNA reads TGTGCCACCAGCAGAGATCAAGGAGGGTACGAGCAGTACTTC. Translating gives CATSRDQGGYEQYF.